The table lists the clone carrying this T cell receptor (beta chain) with a count of one. These data are taken from a study of blood T cell repertoires in COVID-19. Study context: Whether acute or convalescent, the COVID-19 samples came from the United States, Italy and Spain.

CDR3 length: 14 residues. Germline loops: CDR1 SQVTM, CDR2 ANQGSEA. The V gene end was trimmed by 4 bases and the J gene end by 3 bases; junction bases not matched to a gene: 3. Original methodology: Reference gene primer amplification in the assay estimated nucleated cell counts. Profiled with immunoSEQ multiplex PCR; TCRdb holds only in-frame clones, not every one. The DNA gave D and trimming, while V, J and clone size come from that table. The sample holds a few hundred thousand clones; about 88% are singletons and the top ten take more than 7.5%. Which cohort a participant joined came from the clinical history participants gave.

The chain carries TRBV29-1 and TRBJ2-2; 9 nucleotides agree with TRBD1. This clonotype was sampled from a woman aged 60-75 years who had recovered from COVID-19. Sequencing input: PBMCs or T cells enriched from blood (not recorded which). CDR3 sequence: CSVAGDRDTGELFF. The CDR3 nucleotides are TGCAGCGTTGCGGGGGACAGGGACACCGGGGAGCTGTTTTTT.